One sample yielded the 28 T cell receptor beta chains listed below, sequenced in a study of blood T cell repertoires in COVID-19. Using immunoSEQ multiplex PCR, the repertoire was profiled, and TCRdb retains in-frame clones only, with some absent. This repertoire shows 400,000 to 500,000 clones, about 88% found once; its top ten account for 1.4% to 1.5%. The sequenced sample consisted of PBMCs or T cells enriched from blood (not recorded which). These receptors came from a woman aged 18 to 35 who had been exposed to COVID-19.

This chain joins TRBV2 and TRBJ2-7; tentative D call: TRBD2 (6 bases). The CDR3 has 15 amino acids. V lost 3 bases, J lost 2 bases, and 14 bases lay in between. Germline V CDR1 and CDR2: SNHLY, FYNNEI. For the CDR3, the DNA is TGTGCCAGCAGTGAGGGCGCTGCGGGACCCTACGAGCAGTACTTC. It translates to CASSEGAAGPYEQYF.

The chain recombines TRBV3-1 (or the pseudogene TRBV3-2) with TRBJ2-7; 9 bases map to TRBD2. CDR1 LGHDT and CDR2 YNNKEL come from the germline V gene (reference sequence). The junction had 5 bases not matched to a gene; V was cut back by 0 bases and J by 2 bases. There are 16 residues in the CDR3. This chain's CDR3 is CASSQDARLAAYEQYF. CDR3 in DNA: TGTGCCAGCAGCCAAGACGCGAGACTAGCGGCCTACGAGCAGTACTTC.

J is TRBJ2-3 and V is TRBV28, with TRBD2 matching 9 bases. V lost 5 bases and J lost 4; bases outside the gene matches: 7. Germline-derived CDR1 and CDR2 are MDHEN and SYDVKM. This CDR3 contains 15 residues. Written as DNA, the CDR3 is TGTGCCAGCAGTCCCTTAGCGGGAGACGCAGATACGCAGTATTTT. Amino acid sequence: CASSPLAGDADTQYF.

The V call is TRBV5-1, the J call TRBJ1-5, with D possibly being TRBD1 (6 bases). V was pared by 4 bases and J by 3 bases, with 11 bases between. There are 14 residues in the CDR3. Germline assignment: CDR1 SGHRS and CDR2 YFSETQ. CDR3 residues: CASSAGEVNQPQHF. The CDR3, as DNA: TGCGCCAGCAGCGCAGGGGAAGTCAATCAGCCCCAGCATTTT.

This chain connects TRBV6-1 to TRBJ1-1; D uncertain. Between the trimmed V and J ends, which lost 3 bases and 0 bases, there was a span of 5 bases. The CDR3 length is 13 residues. Germline V gene data show CDR1 as MNHNS and CDR2 as SASEGT. DNA of the CDR3: TGTGCCAGCAGTGACAGAATGAACACTGAAGCTTTCTTT. Amino acid sequence: CASSDRMNTEAFF.

This clone has a single count. This chain links TRBV5-1 with TRBJ2-2, with D possibly matching TRBD1 (7 bases). Trimming shortened V by 4 bases and J by 1 base, and 20 bases separated the two germline ends. The CDR3 extends over 18 amino acids. Germline lookup yields CDR1 SGHRS and CDR2 YFSETQ. The CDR3 reads CASSHRQGGGLNTGELFF. DNA for the CDR3: TGCGCCAGCAGCCACAGACAGGGAGGCGGCCTGAACACCGGGGAGCTGTTTTTT.

The chain joins TRBV4-1 to TRBJ2-1, with TRBD2 matching over 9 bases. The CDR3 extends over 18 amino acids. The germline V gene has CDR1 MGHRA and CDR2 YSYEKL. J gave up 0 bases and V 1 base, and 7 bases lay outside the gene matches. The CDR3 reads CASSQGGTSIDSYNEQFF. CDR3 coding DNA: TGCGCCAGCAGCCAAGGCGGGACTAGCATCGACTCCTACAATGAGCAGTTCTTC.

There are a few counts of this clone. The chain couples TRBV6-1 to TRBJ2-7; possible D gene TRBD2, 6 bases. Germline V gene lookup returns CDR1 MNHNS and CDR2 SASEGT. The CDR3 loop spans 15 amino acids. V was shortened by 2 bases and J by 2 bases, with 13 bases between the two germline ends. CDR3 residues: CASSEWAGNTYEQYF. The CDR3, as DNA: TGTGCCAGCAGTGAATGGGCGGGGAATACCTACGAGCAGTACTTC.

With regard to this clone: At the DNA level, this CDR3 is encoded by other sequences in the same sample as well. The rearrangement uses TRBV12-3 or TRBV12-4 and TRBJ1-1; D ambiguous. Trimming shortened V by 5 bases and J by 5 bases, and 6 bases separated the two germline ends. The CDR3 has 11 amino acids. CDR3 amino acids: CASSGGTEAFF. CDR3 coding DNA: TGTGCCAGCAGTGGCGGAACTGAAGCTTTCTTT.

V and J are TRBV5-1 and TRBJ1-1, with TRBD1 as a possible D gene (5 bases). Per germline, CDR1 SGHRS and CDR2 YFSETQ. V dropped 4 bases and J dropped 2 bases, with 12 bases sitting between them. The CDR3 runs to 14 residues. The CDR3 reads CASSPGGANTEAFF. CDR3 DNA sequence: TGCGCCAGCAGCCCGGGGGGTGCCAACACTGAAGCTTTCTTT.

This clone was counted once. The chain is built from TRBV9 and TRBJ2-2, with 15 bases identical to TRBD2. This CDR3 contains 17 residues. Germline lookup yields CDR1 SGDLS and CDR2 YYNGEE. V lost 3 bases to trimming and J lost 5 bases; unmatched junction nucleotides: 5. CDR3 nucleotide sequence: TGTGCCAGCAGCGCGGGACTAGCGGGGGGAAGGACCGGGGAGCTGTTTTTT. This encodes CASSAGLAGGRTGELFF.

The rearrangement uses TRBV7-2 and TRBJ2-7; 9 nucleotides agree with TRBD2. J lost 1 base, V lost 2 bases, and 9 bases had no gene match. CDR1 and CDR2 from the germline V gene are SGHTA and FQGNSA. The CDR3 totals 17 residues. The CDR3 nucleotides are TGTGCCAGCAGCTTAAGTCGCGGGAGGGGCCAATCCTACGAGCAGTACTTC. This translates into CASSLSRGRGQSYEQYF.

The chain has TRBV7-9 and TRBJ2-2; TRBD2 is a possible D gene (5 bases). Germline CDR1 reads SEHNR; CDR2 reads FQNEAQ (reference sequence). The length of the CDR3 is 18 residues. V lost 4 bases and J lost 3, with 21 bases in between. This CDR3 is CASSSGGVGMPYTGELFF. For the CDR3, the DNA is TGTGCCAGCAGCTCTGGCGGCGTCGGGATGCCCTACACCGGGGAGCTGTTTTTT. The whole variable domain, filled in from reference TRBV7-9 and TRBJ2-2, reads DTGVSQNPRHKITKRGQNVTFRCDPISEHNRLYWYRQTLGQGPEFLTYFQNEAQLEKSRLLSDRFSAERPKGSFSTLEIQRTEQGDSAMYLCASSSGGVGMPYTGELFFGEGSRLTVL.

This rearrangement joins TRBV5-1 to TRBJ1-4; 9 bases line up with TRBD1. V lost 4 bases to trimming and J lost 8 bases; unmatched junction nucleotides: 6. The CDR3 loop spans 14 amino acids. Germline V gene lookup returns CDR1 SGHRS and CDR2 YFSETQ. CDR3 loop: CASSQGQGGEKLFF. CDR3 sequence (DNA): TGCGCCAGCAGCCAGGGACAGGGAGGGGAAAAACTGTTTTTT.

The chain employs TRBV9 and TRBJ2-3; 12 bases agree with TRBD2. Germline trimming cut 3 bases from V and 2 bases from J; bases unmatched to any gene: 1. CDR3 size: 15 residues. CDR1 is SGDLS and CDR2 is YYNGEE in the germline V gene. The CDR3 DNA is TGTGCCAGCAGCGCTAGCGGGAGGGCCACAGATACGCAGTATTTT. Translated: CASSASGRATDTQYF. The full variable domain, with the rest looked up from reference TRBV9 and TRBJ2-3, is DSGVTQTPKHLITATGQRVTLRCSPRSGDLSVYWYQQSLDQGLQFLIQYYNGEERAKGNILERFSAQQFPDLHSELNLSSLELGDSALYFCASSASGRATDTQYFGPGTRLTVL.

The rearrangement joins TRBV28 to TRBJ2-7; D is possibly TRBD1 (6 bases). The V gene lost 3 bases and the J gene lost 1 base, with 13 bases spanning the gap. Germline assignment: CDR1 MDHEN and CDR2 SYDVKM. This CDR3 contains 15 residues. CDR3 in DNA: TGTGCCAGCAGTTTGGACAGTTTACCTTCCTACGAGCAGTACTTC. It codes for CASSLDSLPSYEQYF.

In this sample, this clone turned up once. The chain employs TRBV4-3 and TRBJ1-6; a possible D gene is TRBD1 (5 bases). With 4 bases removed from V and 9 bases from J, the gap between germline ends came to 22 bases. The V gene's germline CDR1 is LGHNA and CDR2 YSLEER. The CDR3 contains 17 residues. Written as DNA, the CDR3 is TGCGCCAGCAGCCCGACTAGGGATCAGGGTTTAGGTTCACCCCTCCACTTT. Protein sequence: CASSPTRDQGLGSPLHF.

The sample holds one count of this clone. J is TRBJ1-3 and V is TRBV6-5; a possible D gene is TRBD1 (6 bases). The germline CDR1 and CDR2 sequences are MNHEY and SVGAGI. Trimming left V 6 bases short and J 0 bases short, with 9 bases between. The CDR3 covers 14 residues. The CDR3 DNA reads as TGTGCCAGCAGGATGGACAGCTCTGGAAACACCATATATTTT. It is translated as CASRMDSSGNTIYF.

The J gene is TRBJ1-1, the V gene TRBV5-8; weak D call: TRBD1 (5 bases). The CDR3 totals 15 residues. The V end lost 0 bases, the J end lost 6 bases, and 15 bases lay between the germline ends. Germline assignment: CDR1 SGHTS and CDR2 YDEGEE. CDR3 sequence reads: CASSLGRFKGAEAFF. The CDR3 DNA reads TGTGCCAGCAGCTTGGGCAGGTTTAAAGGGGCTGAAGCTTTCTTT. The full variable domain, rest sourced from reference TRBV5-8 and TRBJ1-1, is EAGVTQSPTHLIKTRGQQATLRCSPISGHTSVYWYQQALGLGLQFLLWYDEGEERNRGNFPPRFSGRQFPNYSSELNVNALELEDSALYLCASSLGRFKGAEAFFGQGTRLTVV.

This clone was observed once. This chain joins TRBV27 and TRBJ2-1; perhaps TRBD2 as D (6 bases). The CDR3 length is 16 residues. V lost 2 bases to trimming and J lost 2 bases, with 13 bases between them. The germline CDR1 and CDR2 sequences are MNHEY and SMNVEV (reference sequence). The CDR3 bases are TGTGCCAGCAGTTTAATGGCGGGGCCCGCCTACAATGAGCAGTTCTTC. Its protein is CASSLMAGPAYNEQFF.

The chain recombines TRBV11-2 with TRBJ2-7, with D possibly TRBD1 on 6 matching bases. This CDR3 contains 15 residues. V dropped 5 bases and J dropped 4 bases, with 18 bases sitting between them. The germline V gene encodes CDR1 SGHAT and CDR2 FQNNGV. CDR3 coding DNA: TGTGCCAGCAGCCGCAACACTGGGCAGGGGTACGAGCAGTACTTC. It yields the protein CASSRNTGQGYEQYF.

The chain uses TRBV4-3 and TRBJ1-1, with 7 bases lining up with TRBD1. Germline-derived CDR1 and CDR2 are LGHNA and YSLEER. The CDR3 is 15 residues long. Trimming removed 0 bases from V and 3 bases from J; junction bases left unmatched: 4. DNA of the CDR3: TGCGCCAGCAGCCAAGAATTGGGACAGTACACTGAAGCTTTCTTT. Translation: CASSQELGQYTEAFF.

The chain couples TRBV6-5 to TRBJ1-1; 7 nucleotides match TRBD1. Germline CDR1 MNHEY, CDR2 SVGAGI. The CDR3 extends over 14 amino acids. V shed 4 bases and J 6 bases; nucleotides not matched to a gene: 8. The CDR3 protein is CASSWLQGKAEAFF. CDR3 DNA: TGTGCCAGCAGTTGGTTACAGGGGAAGGCTGAAGCTTTCTTT.

The gene calls are TRBV7-9 and TRBJ2-7; 8 nucleotides line up with TRBD1. Germline CDR1 reads SEHNR; CDR2 reads FQNEAQ (reference sequence). This CDR3 has 14 amino acids. The junction had 3 bases not matched to a gene; V was cut back by 2 bases and J by 3 bases. The CDR3 is CASSLYGTGYEQYF. The CDR3 coding sequence is TGTGCCAGCAGCTTATATGGGACAGGCTACGAGCAGTACTTC.

The chain is built from TRBV11-2 and TRBJ2-7, with D tentatively TRBD1 (5 bases). Germline lookup yields CDR1 SGHAT and CDR2 FQNNGV. This CDR3 comprises 15 residues. V was trimmed by 2 bases and J by 0 bases, leaving 11 bases between them. CDR3 sequence: CASSLSRGSSYEQYF. CDR3 bases: TGTGCCAGCAGCTTATCAAGGGGCAGCTCCTACGAGCAGTACTTC.

The chain employs TRBV9 and TRBJ2-7, with TRBD1 matching 8 bases. The CDR3 loop spans 15 amino acids. Germline-derived CDR1 and CDR2 are SGDLS and YYNGEE. Trimming cost V 0 bases and J 1 base; bases outside gene matches: 3. The CDR3 spells CASSVEGQASYEQYF. The CDR3 nucleotides are TGTGCCAGCAGCGTAGAGGGACAGGCATCCTACGAGCAGTACTTC.

V is TRBV10-3 and J is TRBJ2-7, with 8 bases matching TRBD2. V shed 8 bases and J 6 bases; nucleotides not matched to a gene: 9. Germline V gene data show CDR1 as ENHRY and CDR2 as SYGVKD. The CDR3 consists of 13 residues. This CDR3 reads CAIPGTREAEQYF. CDR3 sequence (DNA): TGTGCCATCCCCGGGACTAGAGAAGCCGAGCAGTACTTC.

The CDR3, as DNA: TGTGCCAGCAACAGGGCCAATCAGCCCCAGCATTTT. Its translation is CASNRANQPQHF. The V call is TRBV6-7, the J call TRBJ1-5, with D possibly matching TRBD1 (6 bases). TRBV6-7 is treated as an ORF (open reading frame) with a function not yet certain. The V end was cut by 7 bases, the J end by 3 bases, with 7 bases between. The CDR3 consists of 12 residues.